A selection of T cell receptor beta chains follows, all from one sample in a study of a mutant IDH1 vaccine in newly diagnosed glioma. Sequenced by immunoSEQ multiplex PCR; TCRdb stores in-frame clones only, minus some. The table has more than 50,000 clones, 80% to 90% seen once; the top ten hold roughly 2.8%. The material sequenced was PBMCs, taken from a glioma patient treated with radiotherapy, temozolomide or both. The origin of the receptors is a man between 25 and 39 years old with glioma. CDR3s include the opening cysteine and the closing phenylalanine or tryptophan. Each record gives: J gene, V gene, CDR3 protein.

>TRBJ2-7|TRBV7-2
CASSLASGLLYEQYF
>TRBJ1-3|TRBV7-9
CASSLAYGTVGNTIYF
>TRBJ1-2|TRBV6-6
CASSSDRVGGYTF
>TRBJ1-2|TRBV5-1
CASSQGTAQTGGYTF
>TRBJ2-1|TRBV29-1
CSAELDYNEQFF
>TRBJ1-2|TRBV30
CAWSVQSSNYGYTF
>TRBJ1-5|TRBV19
CAGGGNQPQHF
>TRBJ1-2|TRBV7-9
CASSSRDSGYGYTF
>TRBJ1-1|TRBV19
CASSIGRQGYEAFF
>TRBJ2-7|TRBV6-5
CASRRDRVADEQYF
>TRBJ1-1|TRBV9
CASSVRLDGPEAFF
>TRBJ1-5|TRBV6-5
CASSPHINQPQHF
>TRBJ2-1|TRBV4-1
CASSRQGDNEQFF
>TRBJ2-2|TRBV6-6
CASRRVAGGNTGELFF
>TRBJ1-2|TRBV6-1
CASREGRQPQSYGYTF
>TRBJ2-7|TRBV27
CASKRQGAGEQYF
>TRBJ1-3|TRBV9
CASSVGGGRSSGNTIYF
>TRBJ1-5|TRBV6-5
CASSGAGDPQPQHF
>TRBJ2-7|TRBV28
CASRTGGHEQYF
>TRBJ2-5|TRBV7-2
CASSLRGPYQETQYF
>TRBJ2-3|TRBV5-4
CASSRAGSDTQYF
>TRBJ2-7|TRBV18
CASHSGTSASHEQYF
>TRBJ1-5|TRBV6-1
CASSPGTGGNQPQHF
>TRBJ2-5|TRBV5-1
CASSLVPGGHQETQYF